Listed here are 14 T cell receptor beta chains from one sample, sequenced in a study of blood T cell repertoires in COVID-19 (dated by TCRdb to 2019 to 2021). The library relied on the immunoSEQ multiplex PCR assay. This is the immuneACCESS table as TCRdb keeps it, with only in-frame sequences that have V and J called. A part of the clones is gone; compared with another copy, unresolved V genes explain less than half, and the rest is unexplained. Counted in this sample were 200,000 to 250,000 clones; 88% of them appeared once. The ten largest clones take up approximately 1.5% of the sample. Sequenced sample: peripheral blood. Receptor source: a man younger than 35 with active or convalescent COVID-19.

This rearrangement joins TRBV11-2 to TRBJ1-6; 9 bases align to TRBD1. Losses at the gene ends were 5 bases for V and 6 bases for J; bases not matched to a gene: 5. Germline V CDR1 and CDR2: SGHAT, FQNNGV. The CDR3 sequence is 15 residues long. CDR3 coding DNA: TGTGCCAGCAGCCCACCGGGACAGGGTAATTCACCCCTCCACTTT. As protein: CASSPPGQGNSPLHF.

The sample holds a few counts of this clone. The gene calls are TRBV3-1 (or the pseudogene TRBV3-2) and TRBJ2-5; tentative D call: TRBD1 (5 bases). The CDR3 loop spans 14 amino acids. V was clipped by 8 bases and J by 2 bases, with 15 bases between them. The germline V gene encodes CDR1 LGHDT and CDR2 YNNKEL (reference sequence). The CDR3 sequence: CASAAGFGQETQYF. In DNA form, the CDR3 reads TGTGCCAGCGCCGCAGGGTTCGGGCAAGAGACCCAGTACTTC.

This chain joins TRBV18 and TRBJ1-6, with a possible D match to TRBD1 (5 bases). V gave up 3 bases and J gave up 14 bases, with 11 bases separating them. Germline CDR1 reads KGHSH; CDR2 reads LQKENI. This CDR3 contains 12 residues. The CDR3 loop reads CASSPDNPSLHF. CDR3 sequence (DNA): TGTGCCAGCTCACCGGACAACCCGTCCCTCCACTTT.

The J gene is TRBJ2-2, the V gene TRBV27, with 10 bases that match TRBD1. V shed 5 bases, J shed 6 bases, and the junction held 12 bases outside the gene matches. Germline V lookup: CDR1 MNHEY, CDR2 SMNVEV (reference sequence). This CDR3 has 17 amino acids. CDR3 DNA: TGTGCCAGCAGTCCCACCGGGACAGGGGAATTGGCCGGGGAGCTGTTTTTT. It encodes CASSPTGTGELAGELFF.

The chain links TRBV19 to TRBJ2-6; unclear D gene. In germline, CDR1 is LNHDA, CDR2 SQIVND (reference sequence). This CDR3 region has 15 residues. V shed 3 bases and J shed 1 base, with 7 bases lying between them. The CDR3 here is CASSIEESGANVLTF. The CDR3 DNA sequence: TGTGCCAGTAGTATCGAGGAGTCTGGGGCCAACGTCCTGACTTTC.

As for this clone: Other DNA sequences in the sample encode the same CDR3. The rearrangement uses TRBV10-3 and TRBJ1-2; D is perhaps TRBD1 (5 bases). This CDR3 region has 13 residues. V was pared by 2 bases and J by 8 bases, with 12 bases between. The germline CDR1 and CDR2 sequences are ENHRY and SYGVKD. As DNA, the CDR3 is TGTGCCATCAGTGAGGGGCAGGGAGGAGGCTACACCTTC. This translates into CAISEGQGGGYTF.

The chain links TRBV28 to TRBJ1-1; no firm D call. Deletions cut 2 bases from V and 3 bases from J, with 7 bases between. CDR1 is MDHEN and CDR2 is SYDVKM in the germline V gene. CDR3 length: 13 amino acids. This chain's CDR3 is CASSLRPDTEAFF. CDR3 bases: TGTGCCAGCAGTTTACGTCCCGACACTGAAGCTTTCTTT. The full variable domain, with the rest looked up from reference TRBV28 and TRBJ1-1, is DVKVTQSSRYLVKRTGEKVFLECVQDMDHENMFWYRQDPGLGLRLIYFSYDVKMKEKGDIPEGYSVSREKKERFSLILESASTNQTSMYLCASSLRPDTEAFFGQGTRLTVV.

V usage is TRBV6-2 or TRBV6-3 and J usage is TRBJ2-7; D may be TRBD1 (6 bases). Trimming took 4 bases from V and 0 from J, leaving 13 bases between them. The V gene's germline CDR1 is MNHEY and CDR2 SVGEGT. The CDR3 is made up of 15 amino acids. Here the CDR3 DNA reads TGTGCCAGCAGTTTGGCAGGGGAGAGCTCCTACGAGCAGTACTTC. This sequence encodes CASSLAGESSYEQYF.

The CDR3 is CASSLSSRGSTEAFF. CDR3 bases: TGTGCCAGCAGTTTATCCTCCAGGGGCTCCACTGAAGCTTTCTTT. The chain carries TRBV28 and TRBJ1-1, with D possibly TRBD1 on 6 matching bases. V gave up 1 base and J gave up 4 bases, with 13 bases separating them. The CDR3 has 15 residues. Germline V gene data show CDR1 as MDHEN and CDR2 as SYDVKM.

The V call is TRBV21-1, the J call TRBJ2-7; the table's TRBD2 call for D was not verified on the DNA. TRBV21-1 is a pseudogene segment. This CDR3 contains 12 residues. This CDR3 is CASSKLFYEQYF. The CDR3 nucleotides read TGTGCCAGCAGCAAATTATTCTACGAGCAGTACTTC.

The chain's CDR3 is CASSWATSVDTEQFF. DNA for the CDR3: TGTGCCAGCAGCTGGGCGACTAGCGTGGATACTGAGCAGTTCTTC. The J gene is TRBJ2-1, the V gene TRBV5-4; 8 nucleotides line up with TRBD2. The V segment lost 3 bases and the J segment 9 bases; nucleotides outside the gene matches: 11. The CDR3 is made up of 15 amino acids. The V gene's germline CDR1 is SGHNT and CDR2 YYREEE (reference sequence).

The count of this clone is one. CDR3 sequence (DNA): TGCGCCAGCAGCCAAGATTTGTCCGGGGTCTACGAGCAGTACTTC. Its protein product is CASSQDLSGVYEQYF. V usage is TRBV4-3 and J usage is TRBJ2-7; D may be TRBD2 (5 bases). The CDR3 extends over 15 amino acids. V gave up 0 bases and J gave up 3 bases, with 12 bases separating them. Germline V gene data show CDR1 as LGHNA and CDR2 as YSLEER.

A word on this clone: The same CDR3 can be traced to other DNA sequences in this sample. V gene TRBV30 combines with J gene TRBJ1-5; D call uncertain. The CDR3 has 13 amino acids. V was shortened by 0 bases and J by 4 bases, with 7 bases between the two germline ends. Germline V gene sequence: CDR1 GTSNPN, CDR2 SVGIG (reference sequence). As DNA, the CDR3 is TGTGCCTGGAGTGTTAGAGAAAATCAGCCCCAGCATTTT. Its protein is CAWSVRENQPQHF.

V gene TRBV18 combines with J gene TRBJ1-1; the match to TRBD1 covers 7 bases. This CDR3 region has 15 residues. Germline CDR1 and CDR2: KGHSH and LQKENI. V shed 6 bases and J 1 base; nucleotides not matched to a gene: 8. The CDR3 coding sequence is TGTGCCAGCTCTCACGGACAGGCGACGAACACTGAAGCTTTCTTT. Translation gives CASSHGQATNTEAFF.